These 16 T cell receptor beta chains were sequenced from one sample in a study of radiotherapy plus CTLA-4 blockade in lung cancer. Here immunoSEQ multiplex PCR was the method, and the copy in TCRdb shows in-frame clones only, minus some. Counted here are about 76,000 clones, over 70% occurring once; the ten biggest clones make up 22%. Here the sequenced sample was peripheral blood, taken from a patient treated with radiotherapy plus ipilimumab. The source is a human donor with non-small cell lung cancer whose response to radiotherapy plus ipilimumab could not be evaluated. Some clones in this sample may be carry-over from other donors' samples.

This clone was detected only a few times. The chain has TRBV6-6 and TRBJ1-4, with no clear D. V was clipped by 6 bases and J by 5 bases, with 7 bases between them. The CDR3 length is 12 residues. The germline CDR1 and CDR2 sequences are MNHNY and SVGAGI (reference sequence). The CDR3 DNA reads TGTGCCAGCAGCAGGCCGAATGAAAAACTGTTTTTT. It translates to CASSRPNEKLFF.

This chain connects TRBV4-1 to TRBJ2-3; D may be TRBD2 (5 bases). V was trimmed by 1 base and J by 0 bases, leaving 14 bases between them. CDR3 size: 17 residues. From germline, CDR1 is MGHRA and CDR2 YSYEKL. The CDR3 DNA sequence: TGCGCCAGCAGCCAAGGGAGGACTCGTGCTAGCACAGATACGCAGTATTTT. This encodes CASSQGRTRASTDTQYF.

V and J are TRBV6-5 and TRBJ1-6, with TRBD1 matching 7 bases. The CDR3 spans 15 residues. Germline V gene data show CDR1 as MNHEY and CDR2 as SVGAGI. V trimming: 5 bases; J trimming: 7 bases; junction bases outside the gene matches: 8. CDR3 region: CASSTPTGRNSPLHF. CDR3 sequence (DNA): TGTGCCAGCAGTACCCCGACAGGGAGGAATTCACCCCTCCACTTT.

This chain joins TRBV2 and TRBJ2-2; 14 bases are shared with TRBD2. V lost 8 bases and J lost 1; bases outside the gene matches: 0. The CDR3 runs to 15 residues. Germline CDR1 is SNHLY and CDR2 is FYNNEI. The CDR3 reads CASGLAGGNTGELFF. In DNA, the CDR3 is TGTGCCAGCGGACTAGCGGGGGGGAACACCGGGGAGCTGTTTTTT.

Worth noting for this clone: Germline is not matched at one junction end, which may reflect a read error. For the CDR3, the DNA is TGTGCCAGCAGATTGGCCCGCGGGCACCCCTACGAGCAGTACTTC. Translation: CASRLARGHPYEQYF. The rearrangement uses TRBV5-5 and TRBJ2-7, with TRBD2 as a possible D gene (5 bases). Germline-derived CDR1 and CDR2 are SGHKS and YYEKEE (reference sequence). The CDR3 has 15 residues.

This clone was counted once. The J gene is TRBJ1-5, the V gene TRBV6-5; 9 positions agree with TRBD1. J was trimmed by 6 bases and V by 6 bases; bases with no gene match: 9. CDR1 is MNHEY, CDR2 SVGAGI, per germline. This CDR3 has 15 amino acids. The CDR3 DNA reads TGTGCCAGCAGGGGCCCGGGACAGGGTTCTCAGCCCCAGCATTTT. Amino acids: CASRGPGQGSQPQHF.

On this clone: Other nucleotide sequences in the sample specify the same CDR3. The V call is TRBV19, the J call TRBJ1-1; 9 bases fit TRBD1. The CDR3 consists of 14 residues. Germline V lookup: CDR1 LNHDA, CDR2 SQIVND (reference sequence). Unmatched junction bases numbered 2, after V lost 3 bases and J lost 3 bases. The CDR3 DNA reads TGTGCCAGTAGTATCGACAGGGGGTACACTGAAGCTTTCTTT. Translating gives CASSIDRGYTEAFF. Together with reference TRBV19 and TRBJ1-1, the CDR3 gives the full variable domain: DGGITQSPKYLFRKEGQNVTLSCEQNLNHDAMYWYRQDPGQGLRLIYYSQIVNDFQKGDIAEGYSVSREKKESFPLTVTSAQKNPTAFYLCASSIDRGYTEAFFGQGTRLTVV.

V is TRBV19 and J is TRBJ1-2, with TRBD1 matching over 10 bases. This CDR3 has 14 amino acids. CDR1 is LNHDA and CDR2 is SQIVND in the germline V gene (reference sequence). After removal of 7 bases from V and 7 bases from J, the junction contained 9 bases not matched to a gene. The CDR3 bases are TGTGCCAGTAACTCTGACAGGGGGCGTGGTGGCTACACCTTC. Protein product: CASNSDRGRGGYTF. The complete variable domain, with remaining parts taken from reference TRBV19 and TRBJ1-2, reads DGGITQSPKYLFRKEGQNVTLSCEQNLNHDAMYWYRQDPGQGLRLIYYSQIVNDFQKGDIAEGYSVSREKKESFPLTVTSAQKNPTAFYLCASNSDRGRGGYTFGSGTRLTVV.

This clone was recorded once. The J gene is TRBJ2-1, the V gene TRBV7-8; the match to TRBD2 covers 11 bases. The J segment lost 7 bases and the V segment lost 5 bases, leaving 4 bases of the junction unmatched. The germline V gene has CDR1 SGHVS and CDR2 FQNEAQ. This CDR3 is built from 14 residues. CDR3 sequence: CASSPIAGGNEQFF. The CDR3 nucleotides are TGTGCCAGCAGCCCCATAGCGGGGGGGAATGAGCAGTTCTTC.

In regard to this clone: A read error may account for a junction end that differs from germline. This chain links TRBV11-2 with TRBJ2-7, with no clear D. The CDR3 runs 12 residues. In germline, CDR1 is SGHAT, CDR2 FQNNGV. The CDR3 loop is CASSLFSSEQYF. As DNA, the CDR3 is TGTGCCAGCAGCTTATTCTCCTCCGAGCAGTACTTC.

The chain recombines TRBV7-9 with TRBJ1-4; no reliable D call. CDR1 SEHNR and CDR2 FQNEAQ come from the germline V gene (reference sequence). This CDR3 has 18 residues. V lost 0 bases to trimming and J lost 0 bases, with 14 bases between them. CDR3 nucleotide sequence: TGTGCCAGCAGCTTAGCGGTCTCAGGACTTGCAACTAATGAAAAACTGTTTTTT. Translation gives CASSLAVSGLATNEKLFF.

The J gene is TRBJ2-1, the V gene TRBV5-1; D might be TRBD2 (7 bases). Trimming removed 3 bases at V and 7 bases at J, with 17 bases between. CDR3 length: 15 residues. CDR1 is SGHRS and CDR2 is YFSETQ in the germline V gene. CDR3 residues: CASSSPGGPENEQFF. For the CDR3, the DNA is TGCGCCAGCAGCTCACCCGGGGGGCCGGAAAATGAGCAGTTCTTC.

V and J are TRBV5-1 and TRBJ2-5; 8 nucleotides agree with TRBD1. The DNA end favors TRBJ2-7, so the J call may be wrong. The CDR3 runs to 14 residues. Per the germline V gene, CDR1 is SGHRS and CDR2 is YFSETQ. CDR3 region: CASSLGQGFDEQYF. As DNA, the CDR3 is TGCGCCAGCAGCTTGGGACAGGGGTTCGACGAGCAGTACTTC.

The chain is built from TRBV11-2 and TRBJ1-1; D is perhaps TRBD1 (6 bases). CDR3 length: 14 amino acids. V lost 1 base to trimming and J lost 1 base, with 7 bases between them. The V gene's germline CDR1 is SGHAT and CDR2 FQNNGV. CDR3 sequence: CASSLGTANTEAFF. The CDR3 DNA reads TGTGCCAGCAGCTTAGGGACAGCGAACACTGAAGCTTTCTTT.

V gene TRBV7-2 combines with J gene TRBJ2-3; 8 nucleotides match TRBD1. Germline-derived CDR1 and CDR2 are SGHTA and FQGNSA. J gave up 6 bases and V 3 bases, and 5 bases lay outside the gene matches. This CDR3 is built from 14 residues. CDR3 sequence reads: CASSFQGAGDTQYF. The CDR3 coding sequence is TGTGCCAGCAGCTTTCAGGGGGCGGGGGATACGCAGTATTTT.

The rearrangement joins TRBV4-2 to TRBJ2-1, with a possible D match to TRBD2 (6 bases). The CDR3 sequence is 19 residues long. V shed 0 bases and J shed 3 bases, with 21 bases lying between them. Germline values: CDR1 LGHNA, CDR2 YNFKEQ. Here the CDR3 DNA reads TGTGCCAGCAGCCAAGATCGGGGTCAGGGCGGAGGGAGCTACAATGAGCAGTTCTTC. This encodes CASSQDRGQGGGSYNEQFF.